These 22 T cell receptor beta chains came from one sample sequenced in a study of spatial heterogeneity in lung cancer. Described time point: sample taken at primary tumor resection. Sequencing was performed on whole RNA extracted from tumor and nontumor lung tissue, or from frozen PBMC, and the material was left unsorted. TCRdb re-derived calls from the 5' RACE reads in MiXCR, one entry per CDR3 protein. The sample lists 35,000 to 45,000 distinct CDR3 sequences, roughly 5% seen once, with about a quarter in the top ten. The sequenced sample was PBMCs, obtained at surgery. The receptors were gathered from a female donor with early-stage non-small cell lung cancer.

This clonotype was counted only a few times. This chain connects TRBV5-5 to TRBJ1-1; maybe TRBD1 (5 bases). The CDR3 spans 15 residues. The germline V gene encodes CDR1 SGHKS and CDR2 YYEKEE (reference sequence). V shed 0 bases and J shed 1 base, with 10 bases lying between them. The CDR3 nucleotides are TGTGCCAGCAGCTTGGCCCCAGGGTCGAACACTGAAGCTTTCTTT. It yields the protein CASSLAPGSNTEAFF. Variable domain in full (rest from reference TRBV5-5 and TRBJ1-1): DAGVTQSPTHLIKTRGQQVTLRCSPISGHKSVSWYQQVLGQGPQFIFQYYEKEERGRGNFPDRFSARQFPNYSSELNVNALLLGDSALYLCASSLAPGSNTEAFFGQGTRLTVV.

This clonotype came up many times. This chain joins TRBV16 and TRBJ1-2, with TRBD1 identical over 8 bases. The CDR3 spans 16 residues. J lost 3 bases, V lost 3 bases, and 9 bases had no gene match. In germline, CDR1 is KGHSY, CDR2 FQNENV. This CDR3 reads CASSHTGTGFDYGYTF. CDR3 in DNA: TGTGCCAGCAGCCACACCGGGACAGGATTTGACTATGGCTACACCTTC.

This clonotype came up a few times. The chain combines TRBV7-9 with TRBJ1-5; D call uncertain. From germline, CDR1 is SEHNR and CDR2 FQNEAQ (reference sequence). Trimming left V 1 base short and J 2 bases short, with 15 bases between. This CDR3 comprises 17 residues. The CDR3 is CASSLGGPFGRNQPQHF. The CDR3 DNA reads TGTGCCAGCAGCTTAGGAGGCCCATTTGGACGCAATCAGCCCCAGCATTTT.

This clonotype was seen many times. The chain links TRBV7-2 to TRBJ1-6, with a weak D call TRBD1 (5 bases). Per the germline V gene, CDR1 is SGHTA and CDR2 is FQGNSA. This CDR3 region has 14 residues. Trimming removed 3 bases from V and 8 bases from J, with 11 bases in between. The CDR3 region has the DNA TGTGCCAGCAGCTTGTCTTGGGGGGATTCACCCCTCCACTTT. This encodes CASSLSWGDSPLHF.

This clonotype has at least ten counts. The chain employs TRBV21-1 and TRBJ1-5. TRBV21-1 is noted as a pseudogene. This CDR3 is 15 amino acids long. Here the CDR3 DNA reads TGTGCCAGCCCCCAGACTATGTTGGGCAATCAGCCCCAGCATTTT. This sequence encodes CASPQTMLGNQPQHF.

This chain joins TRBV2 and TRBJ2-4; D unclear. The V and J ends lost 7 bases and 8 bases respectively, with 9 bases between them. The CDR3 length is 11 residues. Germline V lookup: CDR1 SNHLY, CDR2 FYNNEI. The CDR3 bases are TGTGCCAGCACGGACCTTGACATTCAGTACTTC. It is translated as CASTDLDIQYF.

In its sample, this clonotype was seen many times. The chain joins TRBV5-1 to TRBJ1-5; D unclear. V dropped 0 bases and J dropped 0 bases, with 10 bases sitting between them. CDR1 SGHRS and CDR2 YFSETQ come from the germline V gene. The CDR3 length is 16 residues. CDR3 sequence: CASSLEPGYSNQPQHF. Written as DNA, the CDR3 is TGCGCCAGCAGCTTGGAACCAGGTTATAGCAATCAGCCCCAGCATTTT.

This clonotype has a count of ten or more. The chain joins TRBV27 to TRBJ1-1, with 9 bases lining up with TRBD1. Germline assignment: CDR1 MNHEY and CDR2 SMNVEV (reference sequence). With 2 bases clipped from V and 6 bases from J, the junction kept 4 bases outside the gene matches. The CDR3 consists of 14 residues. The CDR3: CASSLIRQGAEAFF. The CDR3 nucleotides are TGTGCCAGCAGTTTAATCCGACAGGGGGCTGAAGCTTTCTTT.

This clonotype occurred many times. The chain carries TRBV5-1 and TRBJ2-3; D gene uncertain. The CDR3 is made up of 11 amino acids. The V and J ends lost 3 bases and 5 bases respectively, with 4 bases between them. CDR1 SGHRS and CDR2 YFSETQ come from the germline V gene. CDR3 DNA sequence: TGCGCCAGCAGCTCGGAAGATACGCAGTATTTT. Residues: CASSSEDTQYF.

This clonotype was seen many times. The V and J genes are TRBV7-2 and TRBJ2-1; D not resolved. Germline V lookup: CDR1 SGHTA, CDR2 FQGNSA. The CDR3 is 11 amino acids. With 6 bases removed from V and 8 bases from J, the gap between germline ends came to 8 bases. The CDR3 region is CASSSLDEQFF. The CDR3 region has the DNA TGTGCCAGCAGTTCCCTCGATGAGCAGTTCTTC. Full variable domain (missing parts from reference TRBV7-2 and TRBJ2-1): GAGVSQSPSNKVTEKGKDVELRCDPISGHTALYWYRQSLGQGLEFLIYFQGNSAPDKSGLPSDRFSAERTGGSVSTLTIQRTQQEDSAVYLCASSSLDEQFFGPGTRLTVL.

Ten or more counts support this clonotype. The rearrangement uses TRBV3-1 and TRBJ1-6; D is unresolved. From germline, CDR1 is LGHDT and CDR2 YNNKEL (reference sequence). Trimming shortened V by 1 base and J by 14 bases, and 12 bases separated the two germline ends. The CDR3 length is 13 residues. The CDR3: CASSQGPRGTLHF. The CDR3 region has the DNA TGTGCCAGCAGCCAAGGGCCCCGTGGCACCCTCCACTTT.

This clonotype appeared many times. This CDR3 reads CAWSDGTEAFF. CDR3 nucleotides: TGTGCCTGGAGTGACGGCACTGAAGCTTTCTTT. The V gene is TRBV30, the J gene TRBJ1-1; D remains ambiguous. The ends were cut back, 1 base at V and 4 bases at J, with 4 bases in the middle. The V gene's germline CDR1 is GTSNPN and CDR2 SVGIG (reference sequence). The CDR3 extends over 11 amino acids.

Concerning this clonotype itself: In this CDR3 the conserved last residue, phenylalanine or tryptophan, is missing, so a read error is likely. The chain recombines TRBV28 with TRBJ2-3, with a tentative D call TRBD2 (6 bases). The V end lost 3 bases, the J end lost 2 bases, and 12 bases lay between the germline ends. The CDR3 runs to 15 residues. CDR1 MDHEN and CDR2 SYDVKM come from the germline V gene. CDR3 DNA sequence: TGTGCCAGCAGTTTCCGGACGGGACTCACAGATACGCAGTATTCT. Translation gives CASSFRTGLTDTQYS.

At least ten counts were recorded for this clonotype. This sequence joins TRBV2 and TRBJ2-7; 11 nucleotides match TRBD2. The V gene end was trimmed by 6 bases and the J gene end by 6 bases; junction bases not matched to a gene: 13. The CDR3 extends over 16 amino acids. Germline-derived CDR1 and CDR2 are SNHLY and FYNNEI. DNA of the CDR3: TGTGCCAGCAGCGAACGTCTAGCGGGGGGCGGTGGCGAGCAGTACTTC. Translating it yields CASSERLAGGGGEQYF.

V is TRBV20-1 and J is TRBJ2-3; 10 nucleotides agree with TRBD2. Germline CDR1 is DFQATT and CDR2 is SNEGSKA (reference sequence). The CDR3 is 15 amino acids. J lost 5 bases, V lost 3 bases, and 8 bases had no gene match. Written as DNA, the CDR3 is TGCAGTGCTAGTCTGAGCGGGGGGGCAGGAGATACGCAGTATTTT. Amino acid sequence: CSASLSGGAGDTQYF.

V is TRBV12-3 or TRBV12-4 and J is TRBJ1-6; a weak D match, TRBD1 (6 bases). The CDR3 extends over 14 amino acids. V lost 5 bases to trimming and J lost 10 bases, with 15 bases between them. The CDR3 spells CASSRYRDGSPLHF. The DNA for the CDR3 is TGTGCCAGCAGTAGATACAGGGACGGATCACCCCTCCACTTT.

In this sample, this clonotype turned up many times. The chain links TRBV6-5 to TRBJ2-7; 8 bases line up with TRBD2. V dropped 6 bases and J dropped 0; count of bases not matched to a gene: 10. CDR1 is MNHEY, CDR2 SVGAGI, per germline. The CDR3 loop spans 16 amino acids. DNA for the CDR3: TGTGCCAGCAGACGGGTAGCGGGGTTAAGCTCCTACGAGCAGTACTTC. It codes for CASRRVAGLSSYEQYF.

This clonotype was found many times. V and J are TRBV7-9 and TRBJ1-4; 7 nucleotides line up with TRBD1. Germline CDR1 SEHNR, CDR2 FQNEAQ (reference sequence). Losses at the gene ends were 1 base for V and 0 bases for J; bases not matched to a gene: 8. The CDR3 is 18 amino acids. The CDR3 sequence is CASSLGQGRGATNEKLFF. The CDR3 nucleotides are TGTGCCAGCAGCTTAGGACAGGGAAGGGGTGCAACTAATGAAAAACTGTTTTTT.

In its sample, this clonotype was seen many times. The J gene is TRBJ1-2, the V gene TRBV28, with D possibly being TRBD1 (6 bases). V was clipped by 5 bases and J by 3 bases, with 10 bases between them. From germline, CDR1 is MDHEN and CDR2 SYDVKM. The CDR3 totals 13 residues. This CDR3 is CASSPDSYYGYTF. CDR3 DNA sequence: TGTGCCAGCAGTCCGGACAGCTACTATGGCTACACCTTC.

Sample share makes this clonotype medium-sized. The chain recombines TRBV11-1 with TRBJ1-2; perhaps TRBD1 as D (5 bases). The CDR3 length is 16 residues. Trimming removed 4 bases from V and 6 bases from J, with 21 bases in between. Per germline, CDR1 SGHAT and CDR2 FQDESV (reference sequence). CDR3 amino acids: CASSYGRGAYSDGYTF. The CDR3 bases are TGTGCCAGCAGCTACGGACGGGGCGCTTATTCAGATGGCTACACCTTC.

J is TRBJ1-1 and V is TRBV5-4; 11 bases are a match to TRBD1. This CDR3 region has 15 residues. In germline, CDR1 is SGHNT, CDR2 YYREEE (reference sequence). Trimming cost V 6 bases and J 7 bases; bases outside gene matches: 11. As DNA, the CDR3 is TGTGCCAGCACCCGGACAGGGGGCTCTGTCCTTGAAGCTTTCTTT. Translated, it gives CASTRTGGSVLEAFF.

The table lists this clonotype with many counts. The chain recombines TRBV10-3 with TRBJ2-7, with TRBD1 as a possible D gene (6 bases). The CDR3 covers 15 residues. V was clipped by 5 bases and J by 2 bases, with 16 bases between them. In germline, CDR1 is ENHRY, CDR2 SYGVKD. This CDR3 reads CAISSFEGHTYEQYF. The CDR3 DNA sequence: TGTGCCATCAGTTCCTTCGAGGGACACACCTACGAGCAGTACTTC.